This T cell receptor beta chain was captured by sequencing in a study of CD8+CD57+ T cells in acquired aplastic anemia. Study summary: Healthy donor CD4+ samples were sequenced to a depth that averaged about 10.8 million reads.

Points from the study as a whole: Roughly 27 shared CD8+ CDR3s appeared highly expressed within patients' immunodominant clones.

This clonotype appeared once. The antigen remains undetermined. One end of the junction fails to match germline, which may point to a read error. The CDR3 runs 14 residues. The V gene's germline CDR1 is SGHTA and CDR2 FQGTGA. TCR beta VDJ and CDR3 profiling used genomic DNA as template. TCRdb fed the reads into MiXCR, producing one record per CDR3 protein. The data show just over 400,000 distinct CDR3 sequences, just under 70% seen once. The clonotype originates from a human donor in good health, serving as a control. The sequenced sample consisted of sorted CD4+, CD8+, or CD8+CD57+ T cells (not recorded which) from PBMCs. The gene calls are TRBV7-3 and TRBJ1-2; D is undetermined. The chain's CDR3 is CASSLTLASPLHTF. In DNA, the CDR3 is TGTGCCAGCAGCCTAACTCTTGCTTCACCCCTCCACACTTTC.